This TCR beta chain was sequenced in a study of early T cells in non-severe SARS-CoV-2 infection. Study background: The authors sequenced bulk RNA from unsorted whole blood, leaving chains unpaired. General observations from the study: Missing private and CD4 specificities, VDJdb matching favored anti-spike CD8 responses.

A note on this clonotype: Its target is not known.

The CDR3 consists of 15 residues. Per the germline V gene, CDR1 is LNHDA and CDR2 is SQIVND (reference sequence). V was clipped by 4 bases and J by 7 bases, with 14 bases between them. Individual cDNA molecules were tagged with unique molecular identifiers. TCRdb analysed the 5' RACE reads with MiXCR anew, one entry per CDR3 protein. In the table there are nearly 95,000 distinct CDR3 sequences, about 15% of which are singletons. The sequence came from an adult who was a healthcare worker with PCR-confirmed SARS-CoV-2 infection or an uninfected control (not recorded which). Sequenced here: whole blood, sampled at baseline. The chain carries TRBV19 and TRBJ1-6; a weak D match, TRBD1 (6 bases). As DNA, the CDR3 is TGTGCCAGTAGTACCCGAGGACAGACAAATTCACCCCTCCACTTT. Residues: CASSTRGQTNSPLHF.